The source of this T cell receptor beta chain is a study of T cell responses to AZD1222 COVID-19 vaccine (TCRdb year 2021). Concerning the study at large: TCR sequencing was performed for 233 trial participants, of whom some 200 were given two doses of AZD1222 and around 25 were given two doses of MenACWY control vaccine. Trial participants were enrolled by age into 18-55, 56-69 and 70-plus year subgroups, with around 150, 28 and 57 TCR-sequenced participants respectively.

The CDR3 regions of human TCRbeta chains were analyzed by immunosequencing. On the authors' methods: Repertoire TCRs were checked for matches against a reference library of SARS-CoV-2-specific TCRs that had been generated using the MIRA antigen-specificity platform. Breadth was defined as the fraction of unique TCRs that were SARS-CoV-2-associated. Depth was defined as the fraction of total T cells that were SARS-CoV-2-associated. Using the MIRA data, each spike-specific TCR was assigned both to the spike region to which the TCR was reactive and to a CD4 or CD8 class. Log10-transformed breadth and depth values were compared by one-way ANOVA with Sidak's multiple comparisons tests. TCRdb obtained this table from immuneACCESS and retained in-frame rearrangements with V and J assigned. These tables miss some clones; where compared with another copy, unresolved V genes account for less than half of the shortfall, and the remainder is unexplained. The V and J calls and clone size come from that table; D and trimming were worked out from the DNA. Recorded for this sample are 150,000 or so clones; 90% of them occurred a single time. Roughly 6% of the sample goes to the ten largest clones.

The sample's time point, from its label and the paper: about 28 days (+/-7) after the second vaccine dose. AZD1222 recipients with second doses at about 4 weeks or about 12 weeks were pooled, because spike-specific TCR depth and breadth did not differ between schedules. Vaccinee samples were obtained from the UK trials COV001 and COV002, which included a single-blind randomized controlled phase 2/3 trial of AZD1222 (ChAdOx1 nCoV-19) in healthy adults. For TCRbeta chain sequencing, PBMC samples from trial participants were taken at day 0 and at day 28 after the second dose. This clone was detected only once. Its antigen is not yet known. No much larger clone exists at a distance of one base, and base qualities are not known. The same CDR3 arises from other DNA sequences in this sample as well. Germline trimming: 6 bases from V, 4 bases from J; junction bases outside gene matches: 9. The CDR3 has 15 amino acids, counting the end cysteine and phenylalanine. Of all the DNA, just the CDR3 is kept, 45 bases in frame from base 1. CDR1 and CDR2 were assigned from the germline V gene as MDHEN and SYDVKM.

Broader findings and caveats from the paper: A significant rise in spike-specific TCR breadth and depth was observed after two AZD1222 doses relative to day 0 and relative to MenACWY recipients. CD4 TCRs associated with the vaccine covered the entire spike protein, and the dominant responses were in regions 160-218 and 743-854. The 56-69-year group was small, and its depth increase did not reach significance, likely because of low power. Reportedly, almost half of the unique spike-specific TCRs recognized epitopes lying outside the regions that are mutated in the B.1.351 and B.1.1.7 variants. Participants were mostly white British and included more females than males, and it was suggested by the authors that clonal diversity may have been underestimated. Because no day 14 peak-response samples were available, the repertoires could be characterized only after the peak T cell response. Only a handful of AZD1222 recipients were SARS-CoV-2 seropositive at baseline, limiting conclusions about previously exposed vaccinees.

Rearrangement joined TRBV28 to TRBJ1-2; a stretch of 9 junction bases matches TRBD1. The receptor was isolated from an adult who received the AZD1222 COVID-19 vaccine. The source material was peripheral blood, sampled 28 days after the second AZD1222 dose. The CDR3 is CASSFPGQGSYGYTF. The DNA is TGTGCCAGCAGCTTTCCGGGACAGGGTTCCTATGGCTACACCTTC.